The rows below give T cell receptor beta chains drawn from one sample of a study of CD8+ T cells in alopecia areata. TCRdb keeps only in-frame clones here, not all; method: immunoSEQ multiplex PCR. The sample holds over 150,000 clones, 45% to 70% seen once. What was sequenced was CD8+ T cells sorted from blood. The receptor source for this set is a human donor in good health. Both conserved end residues are part of each CDR3. D genes are given only for firm matches. Size values are once, few and many counts, or a class for expanded clones, and some rows have none.

>TRBV2|TRBJ2-7|.|.
CASKVDGYEQYF
TGTGCCAGCAAGGTGGACGGATACGAGCAGTACTTC
>TRBV28|TRBJ2-1|TRBD2|.
CASSGTSASWGFF
TGTGCCAGCTCCGGGACTAGCGCCTCATGGGGGTTCTTC
>TRBV30|TRBJ1-3|.|.
CAWSDESSGNTIYF
TGTGCCTGGAGTGACGAGAGCTCTGGAAACACCATATATTTT
>TRBV27|TRBJ2-3|.|.
CASSLRARGDTQYF
TGTGCCAGCAGTTTAAGGGCCAGGGGTGATACGCAGTATTTT
>TRBV7-6|TRBJ1-1|.|.
CASSLPGTEAFF
TGTGCCAGCAGCTTACCAGGAACTGAAGCTTTCTTT
>TRBV7-2|TRBJ1-1|.|.
CASSYGLGNTEAFF
TGTGCCAGCAGTTATGGCCTAGGGAACACTGAAGCTTTCTTT
>TRBV27|TRBJ2-5|.|few
CASSFRKEQETQYF
TGTGCCAGCAGTTTTAGGAAGGAGCAAGAGACCCAGTACTTC
>TRBV4-1|TRBJ1-1|.|.
CASSHAGYTEAFF
TGCGCCAGCAGCCACGCAGGGTACACTGAAGCTTTCTTT
>TRBV2|TRBJ2-3|TRBD1|.
CASSTGQGTDTQYF
TGTGCCAGCAGCACGGGACAGGGTACAGATACGCAGTATTTT
>TRBV30|TRBJ1-1|.|.
CACRRNTEAFF
TGTGCCTGTCGGAGGAACACTGAAGCTTTCTTT
>TRBV29-1|TRBJ1-2|TRBD1|.
CSVPSAGGLEVAF
TGCAGCGTTCCTTCTGCAGGGGGGTTAGAGGTTGCCTTC
>TRBV19|TRBJ1-1|.|.
CASSNYTAGAWDTEAFF
TGTGCCAGTAGTAACTACACAGCCGGAGCATGGGACACTGAAGCTTTCTTT
>TRBV7-2|TRBJ2-1|.|few
CASSLDGGPYNEQFF
TGTGCCAGCAGCTTGGACGGGGGGCCCTACAATGAGCAGTTCTTC
>TRBV4-1|TRBJ1-1|TRBD1|few
CASSQGFGTGNTEAFF
TGCGCCAGCAGCCAAGGGTTCGGGACAGGGAACACTGAAGCTTTCTTT
>TRBV18|TRBJ1-1|TRBD1|.
CASSLGQTNTEAFF
TGTGCCAGCTCACTGGGACAGACGAACACTGAAGCTTTCTTT
>TRBV7-8|TRBJ2-5|.|.
CASSFQETQYF
TGTGCCAGCAGCTTCCAAGAGACCCAGTACTTC
>TRBV10-3|TRBJ2-1|.|few
CAALWGITYNEQFF
TGTGCCGCCCTCTGGGGGATAACTTACAATGAGCAGTTCTTC
>TRBV5-6|TRBJ2-5|.|few
CASSLGGGVGETQYF
TGTGCCAGCAGCTTGGGTGGCGGAGTAGGAGAGACCCAGTACTTC
>TRBV5-1|TRBJ2-7|.|.
CASSPRDGPSYEQYF
TGCGCCAGCAGCCCTCGGGACGGACCCTCCTACGAGCAGTACTTC
>TRBV19|TRBJ2-7|TRBD1|.
CASALGQGLGEQYF
TGTGCCAGTGCCCTGGGACAGGGGCTAGGCGAGCAGTACTTC
>TRBV11-3|TRBJ2-7|.|.
CASSMITSYEQYF
TGTGCCAGCAGCATGATTACCTCCTACGAGCAGTACTTC
>TRBV27|TRBJ2-7|.|once
CASSLSLGNEQYF
TGTGCCAGCAGTTTATCATTAGGGAACGAGCAGTACTTC
>TRBV29-1|TRBJ2-2|.|.
CSVEVRGTGELFF
TGCAGCGTTGAAGTACGAGGAACCGGGGAGCTGTTTTTT
>TRBV10-3|TRBJ2-7|.|few
CAISEGGYEQYF
TGTGCCATCAGTGAGGGGGGGTACGAGCAGTACTTC
>TRBV27|TRBJ2-3|TRBD2|.
CASSLLAGATTDTQYF
TGTGCCAGCAGTTTGCTAGCGGGGGCGACCACAGATACGCAGTATTTT
>TRBV27|TRBJ2-1|.|.
CASSAEVAYNEQFF
TGTGCCAGCAGTGCGGAGGTAGCCTACAATGAGCAGTTCTTC
>TRBV4-1|TRBJ2-5|TRBD2|.
CASSEEGGLAGQRETQYF
TGCGCCAGCAGCGAAGAGGGGGGACTAGCGGGCCAGAGGGAGACCCAGTACTTC
>TRBV28|TRBJ2-5|TRBD2|.
CASRFSGGIQETQYF
TGTGCCAGCAGGTTTAGCGGGGGGATCCAAGAGACCCAGTACTTC
>TRBV20-1|TRBJ2-7|.|.
CSARDGYEQYF
TGCAGTGCGCGGGACGGCTACGAGCAGTACTTC
>TRBV7-9|TRBJ2-5|.|.
CASRVGIETQYF
TGTGCCAGCCGGGTCGGGATAGAGACCCAGTACTTC
>TRBV13|TRBJ2-1|.|.
CASSQGVLGNEQFF
TGTGCCAGCAGCCAAGGGGTTTTGGGCAATGAGCAGTTCTTC
>TRBV6-6|TRBJ2-5|.|.
CASSTTTETQYF
TGTGCCAGCAGTACGACCACAGAGACCCAGTACTTC
>TRBV7-8|TRBJ2-6|.|.
CASSLAFASGANVLTF
TGTGCCAGCAGCTTAGCGTTCGCGTCTGGGGCCAACGTCCTGACTTTC
>TRBV19|TRBJ2-1|.|few
CASSMSNEQFF
TGTGCCAGTAGTATGTCCAATGAGCAGTTCTTC
>TRBV14|TRBJ2-5|TRBD2|.
CASSRVAGNQETQYF
TGTGCCAGCAGCCGAGTAGCGGGGAACCAAGAGACCCAGTACTTC
>TRBV5-6|TRBJ1-1|.|.
CASRGGTVEAFF
TGTGCCAGCAGAGGGGGGACGGTAGAAGCTTTCTTT
>TRBV2|TRBJ2-3|.|.
CARGIDTQYF
TGTGCCCGGGGTATAGATACGCAGTATTTT
>TRBV29-1|TRBJ2-7|TRBD2|few
CSVLTTSGGSYEQYF
TGCAGCGTCCTCACCACTAGCGGGGGAAGTTACGAGCAGTACTTC
>TRBV4-1|TRBJ2-7|.|.
CASSQVHGTYEQYF
TGCGCCAGCAGCCAAGTTCACGGCACCTACGAGCAGTACTTC
>TRBV11-2|TRBJ1-2|.|.
CASSLGPRTNYGYTF
TGTGCCAGCAGCTTAGGGCCTAGGACTAACTATGGCTACACCTTC
>TRBV9|TRBJ2-6|.|.
CASSVGPGANVLTF
TGTGCCAGCAGCGTAGGACCTGGGGCCAACGTCCTGACTTTC
>TRBV27|TRBJ2-3|.|.
CASSFAADTQYF
TGTGCCAGCAGTTTTGCCGCAGATACGCAGTATTTT
>TRBV4-1|TRBJ2-1|.|few
CASSQREGSSYNEQFF
TGCGCCAGCAGCCAAAGAGAGGGAAGCTCCTACAATGAGCAGTTCTTC
>TRBV2|TRBJ1-5|.|.
CASSDEGFYSNQPQHF
TGTGCCAGCAGTGATGAGGGTTTCTATAGCAATCAGCCCCAGCATTTT
>TRBV4-1|TRBJ2-1|.|.
CASSQATGNSYNEQFF
TGCGCCAGCAGCCAAGCCACAGGGAACTCCTACAATGAGCAGTTCTTC
>TRBV7-9|TRBJ2-7|.|.
CASTGRRNEQYF
TGTGCCAGCACCGGTCGTCGCAACGAGCAGTACTTC
>TRBV5-6|TRBJ2-3|TRBD2|few
CASSLAILAGGDTQYF
TGTGCCAGCAGCTTGGCCATTTTAGCGGGGGGAGATACGCAGTATTTT
>TRBV5-5|TRBJ2-7|.|few
CASSLAASGKSSYEQYF
TGTGCCAGCAGCTTGGCCGCCTCAGGGAAATCATCCTACGAGCAGTACTTC